The 24 T cell receptor beta chains below were found in one sample sequenced in a study of CD8 T cells in ankylosing spondylitis. TCRdb independently ran MiXCR on the 5' RACE reads; one entry per CDR3 protein. The data contain over 75,000 distinct CDR3 sequences, 8.8% of them seen just once; the ten biggest clones take up 5.1%. The specimen sequenced was blood, either unsorted or a sorted T cell fraction (not recorded which). The receptor set was obtained from a male donor with ankylosing spondylitis or in good health (not recorded which).

This clonotype was picked up many times. The CDR3 DNA follows: TGTGCCAGCACCGACAGGGGCAATCAGCCCCAGCATTTT. Protein product: CASTDRGNQPQHF. This chain uses TRBV12-3 or TRBV12-4 with TRBJ1-5; 7 bases align to TRBD1. After removal of 7 bases from V and 2 bases from J, the junction contained 2 bases not matched to a gene. The CDR3 sequence is 13 residues long.

This clonotype came up a few times. For the CDR3, the DNA is TGTGCCAGCAGCCCGATGGGGGGAGGGGGTATTACAGATACGCAGTATTTT. Protein product: CASSPMGGGGITDTQYF. The chain links TRBV7-3 to TRBJ2-3, with D perhaps TRBD2 (7 bases). Per germline, CDR1 SGHTA and CDR2 FQGTGA. Trimming removed 5 bases from V and 3 bases from J, with 21 bases in between. This CDR3 region has 17 residues.

Ten or more counts support this clonotype. The rearrangement links TRBV5-1 to TRBJ1-2; perhaps TRBD1 as D (5 bases). Germline V gives CDR1 SGHRS, CDR2 YFSETQ. CDR3 length: 14 residues. V lost 3 bases and J lost 0, with 9 bases in between. CDR3 sequence reads: CASSSGRTNYGYTF. Here the CDR3 DNA reads TGCGCCAGCAGCTCAGGGCGAACTAACTATGGCTACACCTTC.

This clonotype was recorded at least ten times. Written as DNA, the CDR3 is TGTGCCAGCAGTTACTCGGGACAGGGGTTGGGGTACGAGCAGTACTTC. Amino acid sequence: CASSYSGQGLGYEQYF. This chain links TRBV6-5 with TRBJ2-7, with 10 bases identical to TRBD1. The germline V gene has CDR1 MNHEY and CDR2 SVGAGI. Losses at the gene ends were 0 bases for V and 4 bases for J; bases not matched to a gene: 6. This CDR3 region has 16 residues.

This clonotype was recorded at least ten times. The rearrangement joins TRBV28 to TRBJ2-7; TRBD2 might be the D (5 bases). The V gene lost 3 bases and the J gene lost 3 bases, with 18 bases spanning the gap. The CDR3 sequence is 16 residues long. Germline CDR1 reads MDHEN; CDR2 reads SYDVKM. The CDR3 is CASSFSLAGLSYEQYF. Here the CDR3 DNA reads TGTGCCAGCAGTTTTTCCCTTGCGGGCTTAAGCTACGAGCAGTACTTC.

Many counts were recorded for this clonotype. The chain joins TRBV6-1 to TRBJ1-5; D call uncertain. Trimming pared 4 bases from V and 6 bases from J, leaving 4 bases between. This CDR3 is built from 11 residues. Germline values: CDR1 MNHNS, CDR2 SASEGT. The CDR3 DNA follows: TGTGCCAGCAGTGCTTTTCAGCCCCAGCATTTT. Its translation: CASSAFQPQHF.

At least ten counts were recorded for this clonotype. The chain combines TRBV7-2 with TRBJ1-1, with a possible D match to TRBD1 (5 bases). Germline V gene sequence: CDR1 SGHTA, CDR2 FQGNSA. The V end was cut by 5 bases, the J end by 1 base, with 17 bases between. The CDR3 is made up of 16 amino acids. In nucleotides, the CDR3 is TGTGCCAGCAGCCCAAGACTCGGGACCGGGAACACTGAAGCTTTCTTT. Its protein is CASSPRLGTGNTEAFF.

The table lists this clonotype with many counts. V is TRBV27 and J is TRBJ2-7; D tentatively fits TRBD1 or TRBD2 (5 bases each). Per germline, CDR1 MNHEY and CDR2 SMNVEV (reference sequence). Deletions cut 10 bases from V and 6 bases from J, with 19 bases between. This CDR3 contains 13 residues. The CDR3 DNA reads TGTGCCACCAAGACGGGGCAACCTAGCGAGCAGTACTTC. This gives the protein CATKTGQPSEQYF.

This clonotype appeared many times. This chain joins TRBV6-1 and TRBJ1-2; D uncertain. This CDR3 is built from 13 residues. Trimming cost V 9 bases and J 1 base, with 12 bases left between them. Germline CDR1 is MNHNS and CDR2 is SASEGT. The CDR3 DNA reads TGTGCCAGTCGTGCTTGGGGTAACTATGGCTACACCTTC. It encodes CASRAWGNYGYTF.

There are a few counts of this clonotype. The V and J genes are TRBV11-2 and TRBJ2-5; 10 bases align to TRBD2. The length of the CDR3 is 17 residues. J was trimmed by 4 bases and V by 1 base; bases with no gene match: 9. Germline values: CDR1 SGHAT, CDR2 FQNNGV. CDR3 DNA: TGTGCCAGCAGCTTAGTTCTAGCGGGAGTTAGAGGAGAGACCCAGTACTTC. It encodes CASSLVLAGVRGETQYF.

This clonotype was seen at least ten times. The chain joins TRBV5-1 to TRBJ2-3, with D unclear. Germline V gives CDR1 SGHRS, CDR2 YFSETQ. The CDR3 is 12 amino acids. V lost 5 bases and J 6 bases, leaving 10 bases between the germline ends. In nucleotides, the CDR3 is TGCGCCAGCAGTCAGGTTGGGGATACGCAGTATTTT. Translated, it gives CASSQVGDTQYF.

This clonotype was counted many times. The genes are TRBV12-2 and TRBJ2-1; the tabulated D call, TRBD1, remains unverified against the DNA. TRBV12-2 constitutes a pseudogene. This CDR3 has 20 amino acids. This chain's CDR3 is CASRLARWDGGGLSYNEQFF. The CDR3 coding sequence is TGTGCAAGTCGCTTAGCGAGGTGGGACGGGGGGGGCCTCTCCTACAATGAGCAGTTCTTC.

This clonotype was counted many times. V and J are TRBV18 and TRBJ2-7; D is unresolved. The ends were cut back, 3 bases at V and 0 bases at J, with 12 bases in the middle. This CDR3 has 15 amino acids. Germline values: CDR1 KGHSH, CDR2 LQKENI. The CDR3 protein is CASSPGLEASYEQYF. The CDR3 DNA reads as TGTGCCAGCTCACCGGGCTTGGAAGCCTCCTACGAGCAGTACTTC.

At least ten counts were recorded for this clonotype. This chain joins TRBV20-1 and TRBJ1-1; unclear D gene. Germline V CDR1 and CDR2: DFQATT, SNEGSKA (reference sequence). V was cut by 5 bases and J by 7 bases, with 20 bases left in between. The length of the CDR3 is 14 residues. DNA for the CDR3: TGCAGTGCTCCCCAACGGGAGGGCCCGGGTGAAGCTTTCTTT. Amino acid sequence: CSAPQREGPGEAFF.

There are many counts of this clonotype. V gene TRBV11-3 combines with J gene TRBJ2-1; 10 nucleotides agree with TRBD1. Germline V lookup: CDR1 SGHNT, CDR2 YENEEA. The trim removed 5 bases at V and 3 bases at J, leaving 4 bases unmatched. This CDR3 contains 15 residues. In DNA form, the CDR3 reads TGTGCCAGCAGCCTAGGGACAGGGGTCTACAATGAGCAGTTCTTC. Its protein is CASSLGTGVYNEQFF.

At least ten counts were recorded for this clonotype. CDR3 in amino acids: CSVKTGGTYNEQFF. The CDR3 DNA is TGCAGCGTTAAAACGGGGGGGACCTACAATGAGCAGTTCTTC. V usage is TRBV29-1 and J usage is TRBJ2-1; 8 nucleotides agree with TRBD2. The ends lost 5 bases at V and 2 bases at J; junction bases unmatched: 5. The CDR3 is made up of 14 amino acids. Germline V lookup: CDR1 SQVTM, CDR2 ANQGSEA.

The chain links TRBV7-9 to TRBJ1-2, with unresolved D. The CDR3 is 14 residues long. Germline V gives CDR1 SEHNR, CDR2 FQNEAQ (reference sequence). The V and J ends lost 5 bases and 8 bases respectively, with 18 bases between them. The CDR3 bases are TGTGCCAGCAGCCCTCCCGGGCCTCCGAGCGGCTACACCTTC. It translates to CASSPPGPPSGYTF.

V and J are TRBV18 and TRBJ2-7, with D possibly being TRBD2 (6 bases). Trimming left V 6 bases short and J 2 bases short, with 20 bases between. Germline V gives CDR1 KGHSH, CDR2 LQKENI. The CDR3 is 16 amino acids. DNA for the CDR3: TGTGCCAGCTCTCGGGGGACCAACAAAAGCCCCTACGAGCAGTACTTC. Its protein is CASSRGTNKSPYEQYF.

This clonotype came up many times. The rearrangement uses TRBV2 and TRBJ1-2; tentative D call: TRBD1 (5 bases). The CDR3 length is 14 residues. The V end was cut by 7 bases, the J end by 2 bases, with 14 bases between. Looked up from germline, CDR1 is SNHLY and CDR2 is FYNNEI. The CDR3 bases are TGTGCCAGCATCGGGACGGGCAGAAACTATGGCTACACCTTC. It specifies CASIGTGRNYGYTF.

This clonotype was counted at least ten times. The V and J genes are TRBV20-1 and TRBJ2-1; tentative D call: TRBD1 (6 bases). CDR3 length: 15 amino acids. Germline V gives CDR1 DFQATT, CDR2 SNEGSKA (reference sequence). Trimming took 2 bases from V and 3 from J, leaving 14 bases between them. CDR3 amino acids: CSARPSGVFYNEQFF. The CDR3 DNA is TGCAGTGCTAGACCGTCAGGGGTATTCTACAATGAGCAGTTCTTC.

This clonotype has only a few counts. The chain joins TRBV2 to TRBJ2-5, with D uncertain. Germline loops: CDR1 SNHLY, CDR2 FYNNEI. V lost 5 bases and J lost 1, with 14 bases in between. CDR3 length: 15 residues. CDR3 sequence: CASSLRSAVQETQYF. DNA for the CDR3: TGTGCCAGCAGTCTCCGTAGTGCCGTCCAAGAGACCCAGTACTTC.

In this sample, this clonotype turned up many times. This chain connects TRBV7-6 to TRBJ2-7; TRBD1 matches 9 bases. Germline CDR1 is SGHVS and CDR2 is FNYEAQ. The trim removed 4 bases at V and 4 bases at J, leaving 14 bases unmatched. The CDR3 runs 17 residues. CDR3 bases: TGTGCCAGCAGCTCCCGGGACAGGGTACCCCCGGATTACGAGCAGTACTTC. Encoded protein: CASSSRDRVPPDYEQYF.

This clonotype was seen ten or more times. This chain connects TRBV6-5 to TRBJ2-2, with D uncertain. CDR1 is MNHEY and CDR2 is SVGAGI in the germline V gene. Trimming left V 6 bases short and J 4 bases short, with 6 bases between. The CDR3 extends over 12 amino acids. The CDR3 coding sequence is TGTGCCAGCAGAGACCGCACCGGGGAGCTGTTTTTT. This gives the protein CASRDRTGELFF.

Ten or more counts support this clonotype. V usage is TRBV6-4 and J usage is TRBJ1-5; D unclear. The ends were cut back, 3 bases at V and 5 bases at J, with 14 bases in the middle. The CDR3 spans 15 residues. Looked up from germline, CDR1 is MRHNA and CDR2 is SNTAGT. This CDR3 is CASSEWQLRHQPQHF. The CDR3 DNA reads as TGTGCCAGCAGTGAATGGCAACTACGGCATCAGCCCCAGCATTTT.